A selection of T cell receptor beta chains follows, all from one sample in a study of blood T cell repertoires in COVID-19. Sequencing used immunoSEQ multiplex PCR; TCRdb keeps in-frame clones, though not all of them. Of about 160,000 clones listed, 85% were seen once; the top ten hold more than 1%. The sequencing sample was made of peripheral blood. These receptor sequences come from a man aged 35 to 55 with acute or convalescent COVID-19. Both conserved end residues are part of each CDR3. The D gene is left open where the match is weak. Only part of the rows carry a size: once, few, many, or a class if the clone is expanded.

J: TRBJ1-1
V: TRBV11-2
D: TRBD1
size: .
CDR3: CASSLARVARETGAAFF
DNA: TGTGCCAGCAGCTTAGCCCGGGTTGCCCGGGAGACAGGGGCGGCTTTCTTT

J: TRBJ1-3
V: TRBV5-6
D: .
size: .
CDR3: CASSPGINSGNTIYF
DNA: TGTGCCAGCAGCCCAGGGATAAACTCTGGAAACACCATATATTTT

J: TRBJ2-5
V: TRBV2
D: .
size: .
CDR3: CASSRQQETQYF
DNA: TGTGCCAGCAGCAGACAGCAAGAGACCCAGTACTTC

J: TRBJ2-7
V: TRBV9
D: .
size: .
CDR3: CASSVASGSYEQYF
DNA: TGTGCCAGCAGCGTAGCTTCCGGGTCCTACGAGCAGTACTTC

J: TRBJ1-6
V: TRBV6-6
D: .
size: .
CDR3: CASSYSNAMNSPLHF
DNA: TGTGCCAGCAGTTACTCGAACGCGATGAATTCACCCCTCCACTTT

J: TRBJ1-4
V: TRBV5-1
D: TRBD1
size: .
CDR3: CASSLAPGQGGEKLFF
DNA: TGCGCCAGCAGCTTGGCCCCGGGACAGGGCGGGGAAAAACTGTTTTTT

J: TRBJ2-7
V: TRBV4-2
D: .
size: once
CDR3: CASRGGSGSYEQYF
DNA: TGTGCCAGCAGAGGGGGTTCGGGGTCCTACGAGCAGTACTTC

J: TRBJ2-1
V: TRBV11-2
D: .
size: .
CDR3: CASSLLLFGNEQFF
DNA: TGTGCCAGCAGCTTGCTCCTTTTCGGCAATGAGCAGTTCTTC

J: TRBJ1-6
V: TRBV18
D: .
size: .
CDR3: CASSPRAGLENSPLHF
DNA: TGTGCCAGCTCACCACGGGCAGGTTTAGAAAATTCACCCCTCCACTTT

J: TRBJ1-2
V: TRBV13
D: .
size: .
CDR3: CASSLEHNYGYTF
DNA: TGTGCCAGCAGCTTAGAACACAACTATGGCTACACCTTC

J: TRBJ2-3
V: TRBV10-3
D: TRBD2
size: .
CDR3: CAISEQLAGGPLGTDTQYF
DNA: TGTGCCATCAGTGAGCAACTAGCGGGGGGGCCGCTTGGCACAGATACGCAGTATTTT

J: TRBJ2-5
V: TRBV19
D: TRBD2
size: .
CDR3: CASSISTGGGSRETQYF
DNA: TGTGCCAGTAGTATAAGTACCGGGGGGGGTTCACGGGAGACCCAGTACTTC

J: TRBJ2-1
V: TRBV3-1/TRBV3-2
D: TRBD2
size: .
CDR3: CASSQDEAGGRDEQFF
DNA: TGTGCCAGCAGCCAAGATGAGGCGGGGGGTAGGGATGAGCAGTTCTTC

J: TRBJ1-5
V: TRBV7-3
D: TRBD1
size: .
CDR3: CASSLGQGASNQPQHF
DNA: TGTGCCAGCAGCTTAGGACAGGGGGCTAGCAATCAGCCCCAGCATTTT

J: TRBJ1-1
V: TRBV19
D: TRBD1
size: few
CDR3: CASSQQGRDTEAFF
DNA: TGTGCCAGTAGTCAACAGGGGAGAGACACTGAAGCTTTCTTT

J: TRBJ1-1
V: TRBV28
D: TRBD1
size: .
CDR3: CASSRTGIVTEAFF
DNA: TGTGCCAGCAGCCGGACAGGGATAGTGACTGAAGCTTTCTTT

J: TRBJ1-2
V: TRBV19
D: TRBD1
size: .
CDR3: CASSQSGTGPNYGYTF
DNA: TGTGCCAGTAGCCAATCCGGGACAGGGCCTAACTATGGCTACACCTTC

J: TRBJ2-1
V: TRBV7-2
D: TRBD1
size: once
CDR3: CASSLEGRAGGYNEQFF
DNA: TGTGCCAGCAGCTTAGAGGGTAGGGCAGGGGGCTACAATGAGCAGTTCTTC

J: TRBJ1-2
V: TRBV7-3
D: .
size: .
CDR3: CASSPGGSYGYTF
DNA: TGTGCCAGCAGCCCCGGGGGGAGCTATGGCTACACCTTC

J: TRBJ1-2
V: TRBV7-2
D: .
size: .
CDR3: CASSRSAGESYGYTF
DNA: TGTGCCAGCAGCCGGAGCGCAGGGGAAAGCTATGGCTACACCTTC

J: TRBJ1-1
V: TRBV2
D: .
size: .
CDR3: CASGGPNTEAFF
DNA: TGTGCCAGCGGCGGTCCGAACACTGAAGCTTTCTTT

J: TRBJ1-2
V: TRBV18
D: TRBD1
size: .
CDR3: CASSPGQGSYTF
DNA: TGTGCCAGCTCACCGGGACAGGGAAGCTACACCTTC

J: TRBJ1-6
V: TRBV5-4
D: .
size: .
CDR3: CASSLGGTESSPLHF
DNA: TGTGCCAGCAGCTTGGGCGGGACCGAGAGTTCACCCCTCCACTTT

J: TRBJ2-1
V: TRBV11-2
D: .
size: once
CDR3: CPLFLTGRLRDEQFF
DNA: TGCCCCCTGTTTTTGACAGGAAGACTTCGGGATGAGCAGTTCTTC

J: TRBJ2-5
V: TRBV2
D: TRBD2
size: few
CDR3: CASSEERGSLETQYF
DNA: TGTGCCAGCAGTGAGGAGCGGGGATCTCTAGAGACCCAGTACTTC

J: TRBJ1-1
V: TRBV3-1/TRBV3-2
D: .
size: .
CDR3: CASSQVGGGNTEAFF
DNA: TGTGCCAGCAGCCAAGTCGGCGGGGGAAACACTGAAGCTTTCTTT

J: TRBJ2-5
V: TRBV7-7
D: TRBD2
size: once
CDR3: CASSPIGAGGPAETQYF
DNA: TGTGCCAGCAGCCCAATTGGGGCGGGGGGGCCAGCTGAGACCCAGTACTTC

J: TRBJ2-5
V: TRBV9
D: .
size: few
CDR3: CASSVEAIGSQYF
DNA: TGTGCCAGCAGCGTAGAGGCCATCGGGTCTCAGTACTTC

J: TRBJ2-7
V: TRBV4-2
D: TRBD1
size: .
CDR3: CASSQETGGYYEQYF
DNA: TGTGCCAGCAGCCAAGAGACAGGGGGGTACTACGAGCAGTACTTC

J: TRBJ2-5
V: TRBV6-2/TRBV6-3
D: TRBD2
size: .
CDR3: CASSYPGGHETQYF
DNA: TGTGCCAGCAGTTACCCGGGGGGGCATGAGACCCAGTACTTC

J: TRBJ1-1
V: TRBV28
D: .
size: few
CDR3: CASSSGLLGATEAFF
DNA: TGTGCCAGCAGTTCCGGACTTCTAGGAGCCACTGAAGCTTTCTTT

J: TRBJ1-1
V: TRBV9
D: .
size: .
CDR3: CASAGGLGDTEAFF
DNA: TGTGCCAGCGCCGGGGGGCTTGGGGACACTGAAGCTTTCTTT

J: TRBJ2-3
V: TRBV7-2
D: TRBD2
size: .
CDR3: CASSLMPAGADTQYF
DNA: TGTGCCAGCAGCTTAATGCCAGCGGGGGCAGATACGCAGTATTTT

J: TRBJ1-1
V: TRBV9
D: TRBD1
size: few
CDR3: CASSVGTGGTEAFF
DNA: TGTGCCAGCAGCGTCGGGACAGGGGGGACTGAAGCTTTCTTT

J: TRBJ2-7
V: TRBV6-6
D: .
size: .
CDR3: CASTSETYEQYF
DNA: TGTGCCAGCACAAGCGAGACCTACGAGCAGTACTTC

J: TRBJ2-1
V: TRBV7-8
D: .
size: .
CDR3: CASSRGPSYNEQFF
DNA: TGTGCCAGCAGCCGTGGGCCTTCCTACAATGAGCAGTTCTTC

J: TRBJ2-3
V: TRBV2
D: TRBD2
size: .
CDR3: CASSTSGGATDTQYF
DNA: TGTGCCAGCAGTACTAGCGGGGGGGCCACAGATACGCAGTATTTT

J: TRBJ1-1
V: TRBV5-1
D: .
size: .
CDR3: CASSLDSEAFF
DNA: TGCGCCAGCAGCTTGGACAGTGAAGCTTTCTTT

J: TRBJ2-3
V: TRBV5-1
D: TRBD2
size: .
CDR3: CASSGGEVDTQYF
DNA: TGCGCCAGCAGCGGGGGGGAGGTCGATACGCAGTATTTT

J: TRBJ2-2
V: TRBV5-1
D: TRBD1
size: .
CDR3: CASSRDRAEYGELFF
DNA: TGCGCCAGCAGCCGGGACAGGGCTGAGTACGGGGAGCTGTTTTTT

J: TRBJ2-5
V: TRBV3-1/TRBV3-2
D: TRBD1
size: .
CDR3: CASRSRQGAASTQYF
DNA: TGTGCCAGCAGATCCAGACAGGGGGCGGCCTCGACCCAGTACTTC

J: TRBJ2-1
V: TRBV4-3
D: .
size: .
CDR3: CASSQAGSSYNEQFF
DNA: TGCGCCAGCAGCCAAGCCGGGAGCTCCTACAATGAGCAGTTCTTC

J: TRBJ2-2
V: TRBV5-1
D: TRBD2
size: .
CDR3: CASSIDPGLGDGTGELFF
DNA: TGCGCCAGCAGTATCGACCCGGGACTAGGGGACGGCACCGGGGAGCTGTTTTTT

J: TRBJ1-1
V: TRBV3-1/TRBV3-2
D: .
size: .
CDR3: CASSQEHVMNTEAFF
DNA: TGTGCCAGCAGCCAAGAACACGTAATGAACACTGAAGCTTTCTTT

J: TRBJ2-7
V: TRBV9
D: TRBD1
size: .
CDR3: CASSARDRGSYEQYF
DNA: TGTGCCAGCAGCGCCCGGGACAGGGGATCCTACGAGCAGTACTTC

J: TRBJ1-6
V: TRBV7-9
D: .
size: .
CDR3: CASSYWTVNNSPLHF
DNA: TGTGCCAGCAGCTACTGGACAGTTAATAATTCACCCCTCCACTTT